This T cell receptor (beta chain) emerged from a study of T cell changes during pregnancy in multiple sclerosis. Clones were read by immunoSEQ multiplex PCR, and TCRdb kept only the in-frame ones, dropping some. This table has under 45,000 clones, roughly 92% appearing once. The CDR3 length is 14 residues. V lost 4 bases and J lost 10; bases outside the gene matches: 2. From germline, CDR1 is SGHTA and CDR2 FQGNSA. This sequence joins TRBV7-2 and TRBJ2-1; 15 bases agree with TRBD2. The sequence came from a female donor with multiple sclerosis, enrolled in a pregnancy study. Specimen: CD4+ T cells from peripheral blood mononuclear cells, collected in the first trimester of pregnancy. This chain's CDR3 is CASSSGLAGGEQFF. In nucleotides, the CDR3 is TGTGCCAGCAGCTCGGGACTAGCGGGAGGAGAGCAGTTCTTC.